The rows below give T cell receptor beta chains drawn from one sample of a study of patients and donors after allogeneic stem cell transplantation. TCRdb passed the RT-PCR reads through MiXCR, listing each CDR3 protein once. The table records about 960,000 distinct CDR3 sequences, roughly 18% of them present only once. The source material was blood, either unsorted or a sorted T cell fraction (not recorded which). Every receptor here comes from a human donor who was either an allogeneic HSCT recipient or a stem cell or donor lymphocyte infusion donor (not recorded which). It is not recorded whose cells these are; they may come from a transplant donor. CDR3s include the opening cysteine and the closing phenylalanine or tryptophan. The D gene is left open where the match is weak. Some rows mark clone size as missing; the rest say once, few, many or name a class of expanded clone.

j_call: TRBJ1-1; d_call: -; v_call: TRBV2; clone_size: few; cdr3_nt: TGTGCCAGCAGTGAAGACGGAGGGAATACTGAAGCTTTCTTT; cdr3_aa: CASSEDGGNTEAFF
j_call: TRBJ2-7; d_call: TRBD1; v_call: TRBV6-2/TRBV6-3; clone_size: once; cdr3_nt: TGTGCCAGCAGTTCTCTCGACGCGGGACAGGGATTTAACGAGCAGTACTTC; cdr3_aa: CASSSLDAGQGFNEQYF
j_call: TRBJ2-1; d_call: TRBD2; v_call: TRBV18; clone_size: -; cdr3_nt: TGTGCCAGCTCCCGAGGGACTAGCGGGAGGAGCTCCTACAATGAGCAGTTCTTC; cdr3_aa: CASSRGTSGRSSYNEQFF
j_call: TRBJ1-1; d_call: -; v_call: TRBV15; clone_size: few; cdr3_nt: TGTGCCACCAGCAGAGATTGGCTAAACCGGAACAGGGCCAACACTGAAGCTTTCTTT; cdr3_aa: CATSRDWLNRNRANTEAFF
j_call: TRBJ2-2; d_call: -; v_call: TRBV5-1; clone_size: -; cdr3_nt: TGCGCCAGCAGCCGATCCGGGACACAAACCGGGGAGCTGTTTTTT; cdr3_aa: CASSRSGTQTGELFF
j_call: TRBJ2-7; d_call: -; v_call: TRBV5-1; clone_size: many; cdr3_nt: TGCGCCAGCAGCTTGGCCGCAGGGAGGAACTACGAGCAGTACTTC; cdr3_aa: CASSLAAGRNYEQYF
j_call: TRBJ2-3; d_call: TRBD2; v_call: TRBV7-8; clone_size: few; cdr3_nt: TGTGCCAGCAGCTCCGTGGAACTAGCGTTTAGCACAGATACGCAGTATTTT; cdr3_aa: CASSSVELAFSTDTQYF
j_call: TRBJ2-3; d_call: -; v_call: TRBV7-3; clone_size: -; cdr3_nt: TGTGCCAGCAGCACCTCAATACTAGGCACAGATACGCAGTATTTT; cdr3_aa: CASSTSILGTDTQYF
j_call: TRBJ1-5; d_call: TRBD1; v_call: TRBV2; clone_size: few; cdr3_nt: TGTGCCAGCAGGACTGAGGACAGGGGCAATCAGCCCCAGCATTTT; cdr3_aa: CASRTEDRGNQPQHF
j_call: TRBJ1-2; d_call: TRBD1; v_call: TRBV12-3/TRBV12-4; clone_size: -; cdr3_nt: TGTGCCAGCAGTTTTTCATCGGGGACAGGGGAAAGTAGCTATGGCTACACCTTC; cdr3_aa: CASSFSSGTGESSYGYTF